The T cell receptor beta chain under discussion was sequenced for a study of beta chain features in type 1 diabetes. Via CD45RO/CCR7/CD25/CD127/CD95/CD27, cells of the CD4+ naive, central memory, regulatory and stem cell-like memory subsets were sorted. The isolated RNA, all of it, was reverse transcribed, so expressed TCRB transcripts were what got sequenced. Clones were read by immunoSEQ multiplex PCR, and TCRdb kept only the in-frame ones, dropping some. The repertoire holds hundreds of thousands of clones, more than 12% seen once, with roughly 0.04% in the top ten. Broader study findings: Researchers reported that naive, central memory and Treg TCRB repertoires appeared more similar in patients than in healthy donors. In every one of the four CD4+ subsets, TCRB CDR3s were moderately but significantly shorter in Type 1 diabetes patients. PCR might pick shorter templates more often, in the same way for patients and controls.

The CDR3 length is 13 residues. Germline CDR1 reads SNHLY; CDR2 reads FYNNEI. Trimming removed 7 bases at V and 8 bases at J, with 15 bases between. This clone was detected a few times. Its matching antigen is unknown. Sequencing was performed on naive CD4+ T cells from blood. The chain couples TRBV2 to TRBJ2-1; TRBD1 is a possible D gene (5 bases). The clonotype was recovered from a man in his late teens or twenties with type 1 diabetes. CDR3 protein: CASNSGRGDEQFF. The CDR3 DNA sequence: TGTGCCAGCAATTCCGGAAGGGGTGATGAGCAGTTCTTC.